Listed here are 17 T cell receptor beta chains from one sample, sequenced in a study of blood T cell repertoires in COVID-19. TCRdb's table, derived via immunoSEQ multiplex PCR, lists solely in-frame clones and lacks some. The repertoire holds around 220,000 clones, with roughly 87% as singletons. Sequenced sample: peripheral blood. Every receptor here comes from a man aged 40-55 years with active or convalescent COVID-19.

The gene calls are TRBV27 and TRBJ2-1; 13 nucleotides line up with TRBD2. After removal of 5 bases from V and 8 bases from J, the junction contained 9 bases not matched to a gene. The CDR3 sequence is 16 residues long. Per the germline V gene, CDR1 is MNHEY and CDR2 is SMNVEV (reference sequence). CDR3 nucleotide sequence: TGTGCCAGCAGTCTTGGACTAGCGGGAGTAGGGCATGAGCAGTTCTTC. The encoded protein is CASSLGLAGVGHEQFF.

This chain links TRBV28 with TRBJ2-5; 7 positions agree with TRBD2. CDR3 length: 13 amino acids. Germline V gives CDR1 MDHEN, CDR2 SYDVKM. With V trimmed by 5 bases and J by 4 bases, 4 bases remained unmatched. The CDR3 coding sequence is TGTGCCAGCAGTGCGGGGGTGTTAGAGACCCAGTACTTC. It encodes CASSAGVLETQYF.

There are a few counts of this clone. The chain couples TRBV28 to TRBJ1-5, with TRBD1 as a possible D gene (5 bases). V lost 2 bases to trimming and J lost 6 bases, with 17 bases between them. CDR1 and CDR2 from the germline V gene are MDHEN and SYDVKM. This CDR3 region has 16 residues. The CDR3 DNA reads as TGTGCCAGCAGTTTACGAAAAGGGGCTACCGGTCAGCCCCAGCATTTT. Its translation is CASSLRKGATGQPQHF.

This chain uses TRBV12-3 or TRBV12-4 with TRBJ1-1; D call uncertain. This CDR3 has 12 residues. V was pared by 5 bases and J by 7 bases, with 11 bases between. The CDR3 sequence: CASSHLGLEAFF. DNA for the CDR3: TGTGCCAGCAGTCACCTGGGCCTTGAAGCTTTCTTT.

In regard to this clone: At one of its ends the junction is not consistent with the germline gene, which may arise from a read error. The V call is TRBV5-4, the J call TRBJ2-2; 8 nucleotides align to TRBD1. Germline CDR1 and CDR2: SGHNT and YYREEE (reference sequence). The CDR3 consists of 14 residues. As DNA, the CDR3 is TGTGCCAGCGGCTTGGACAGGGCCCCCGGGGAGCTGTTTTTT. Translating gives CASGLDRAPGELFF.

Here the CDR3 reads CASRWGPNYEQYF. Here the CDR3 DNA reads TGTGCCAGCAGGTGGGGGCCAAACTACGAGCAGTACTTC. The gene calls are TRBV6-5 and TRBJ2-7; D might be TRBD1 (6 bases). This CDR3 is built from 13 residues. The ends were cut back, 6 bases at V and 3 bases at J, with 12 bases in the middle. The germline V gene has CDR1 MNHEY and CDR2 SVGAGI.

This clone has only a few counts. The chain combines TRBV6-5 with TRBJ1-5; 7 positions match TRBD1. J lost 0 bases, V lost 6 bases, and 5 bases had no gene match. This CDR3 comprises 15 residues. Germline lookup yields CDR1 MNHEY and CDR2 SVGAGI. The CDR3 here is CASRLQGNSNQPQHF. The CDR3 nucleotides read TGTGCCAGCAGATTACAGGGGAATAGCAATCAGCCCCAGCATTTT.

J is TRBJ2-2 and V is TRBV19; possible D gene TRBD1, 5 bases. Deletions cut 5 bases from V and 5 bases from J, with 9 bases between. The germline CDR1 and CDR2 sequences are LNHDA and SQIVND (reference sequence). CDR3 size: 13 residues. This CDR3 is CASSPHRTGELFF. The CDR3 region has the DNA TGTGCCAGTAGTCCTCACAGGACCGGGGAGCTGTTTTTT.

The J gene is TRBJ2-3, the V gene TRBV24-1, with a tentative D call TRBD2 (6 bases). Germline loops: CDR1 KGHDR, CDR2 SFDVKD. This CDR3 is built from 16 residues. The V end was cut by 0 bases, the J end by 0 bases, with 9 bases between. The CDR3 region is CATSDLGGFSTDTQYF. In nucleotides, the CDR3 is TGTGCCACCAGTGATTTGGGGGGGTTCAGCACAGATACGCAGTATTTT.

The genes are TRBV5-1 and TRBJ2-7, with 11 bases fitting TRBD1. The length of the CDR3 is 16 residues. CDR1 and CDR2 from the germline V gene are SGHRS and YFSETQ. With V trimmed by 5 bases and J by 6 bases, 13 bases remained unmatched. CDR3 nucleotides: TGCGCCAGCAGAAAGCCGGGACAGGGGGACAGGAGCGAGCAGTACTTC. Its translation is CASRKPGQGDRSEQYF.

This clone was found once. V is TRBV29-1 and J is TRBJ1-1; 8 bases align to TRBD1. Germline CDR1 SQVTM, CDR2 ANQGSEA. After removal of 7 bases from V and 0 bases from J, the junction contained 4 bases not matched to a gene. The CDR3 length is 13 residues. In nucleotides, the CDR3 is TGCAGCGCCCAGGGACAGGTGAACACTGAAGCTTTCTTT. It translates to CSAQGQVNTEAFF. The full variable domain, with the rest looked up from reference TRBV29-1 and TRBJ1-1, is SAVISQKPSRDICQRGTSLTIQCQVDSQVTMMFWYRQQPGQSLTLIATANQGSEATYESGFVIDKFPISRPNLTFSTLTVSNMSPEDSSIYLCSAQGQVNTEAFFGQGTRLTVV.

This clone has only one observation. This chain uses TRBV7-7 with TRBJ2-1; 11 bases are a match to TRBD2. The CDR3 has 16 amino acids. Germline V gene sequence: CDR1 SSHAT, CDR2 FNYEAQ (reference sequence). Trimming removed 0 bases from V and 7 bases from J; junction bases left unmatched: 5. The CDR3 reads CASSLALAGGQNEQFF. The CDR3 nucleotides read TGTGCCAGCAGCTTAGCCCTAGCGGGGGGTCAAAATGAGCAGTTCTTC.

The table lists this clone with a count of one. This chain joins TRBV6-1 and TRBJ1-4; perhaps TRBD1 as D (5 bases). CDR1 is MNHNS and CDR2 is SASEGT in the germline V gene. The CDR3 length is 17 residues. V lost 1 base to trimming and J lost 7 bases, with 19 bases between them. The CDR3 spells CASSEEVLAGRAEKLFF. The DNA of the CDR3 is TGTGCCAGCAGTGAAGAAGTTTTGGCAGGGAGGGCTGAAAAACTGTTTTTT.

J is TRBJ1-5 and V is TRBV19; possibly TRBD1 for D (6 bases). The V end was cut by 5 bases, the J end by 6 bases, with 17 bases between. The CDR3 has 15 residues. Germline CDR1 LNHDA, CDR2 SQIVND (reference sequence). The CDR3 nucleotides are TGTGCCAGTAGTTTTGGGGGGGCTGACGGTCAGCCCCAGCATTTT. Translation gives CASSFGGADGQPQHF.

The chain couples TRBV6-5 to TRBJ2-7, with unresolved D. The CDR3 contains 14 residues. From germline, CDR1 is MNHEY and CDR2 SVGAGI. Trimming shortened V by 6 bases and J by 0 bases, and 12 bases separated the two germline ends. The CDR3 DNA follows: TGTGCCAGCAGAAACGACATGACCTCCTACGAGCAGTACTTC. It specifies CASRNDMTSYEQYF.

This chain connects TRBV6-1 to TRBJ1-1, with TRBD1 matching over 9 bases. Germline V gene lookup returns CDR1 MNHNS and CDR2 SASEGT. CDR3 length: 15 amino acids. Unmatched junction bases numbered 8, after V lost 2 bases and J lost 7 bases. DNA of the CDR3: TGTGCCAGCAGTGAAATGCACAGGGGGCCTTTTGAAGCTTTCTTT. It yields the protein CASSEMHRGPFEAFF.

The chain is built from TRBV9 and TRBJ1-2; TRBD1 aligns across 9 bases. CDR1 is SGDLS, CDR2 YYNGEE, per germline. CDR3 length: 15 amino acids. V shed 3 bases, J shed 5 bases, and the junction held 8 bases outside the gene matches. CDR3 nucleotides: TGTGCCAGCAGCGCCCGTCCCGGGACAGGGTATGGCTACACCTTC. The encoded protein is CASSARPGTGYGYTF.